The clone carrying this TCR beta chain occurred once. The source of the sample is a study of cytomegalovirus exposure and HLA in healthy donors. The PCR was carried out with 60 Vbeta primers and 13 Jbeta primers. Clones were sequenced by immunoSEQ multiplex PCR, and TCRdb holds only the in-frame ones, with some missing. The sample consists of under 200,000 clones, around 79% of them appearing once. Per germline, CDR1 ENHRY and CDR2 SYGVKD. Between the trimmed V and J ends, which lost 6 bases and 0 bases, there was a span of 8 bases. This CDR3 is built from 14 residues. Sequencing input: PBMCs. This TCR was sampled from a middle-aged woman in good health and CMV-seronegative. The chain couples TRBV10-3 to TRBJ1-4, with D unclear. The CDR3 sequence is CAIRSHATNEKLFF. The CDR3 bases are TGTGCCATCAGAAGCCATGCAACTAATGAAAAACTGTTTTTT.